Following are 10 T cell receptor beta chains from one sample sequenced in a study of PD-L1 blockade in urothelial cancer. Time point denoted: pretreatment peripheral blood. Only in-frame clones appear in the TCRdb table, and some are missing; sequencing was by immunoSEQ multiplex PCR. The sample yields 65,000 to 80,000 clones, 85% to 90% seen once. This sample comprised PBMCs, obtained around atezolizumab (anti-PD-L1) treatment. Receptors were obtained from a man between 65 and 79 years old with urothelial cancer.

The chain combines TRBV7-3 with TRBJ2-1; 8 bases match TRBD2. Germline loops: CDR1 SGHTA, CDR2 FQGTGA. Trimming removed 2 bases from V and 7 bases from J; junction bases left unmatched: 7. This CDR3 comprises 15 residues. The CDR3 bases are TGTGCCAGCAGCTTATGGGTCGGGACTAGAAATGAGCAGTTCTTC. Protein: CASSLWVGTRNEQFF.

This sequence joins TRBV18 and TRBJ2-2; TRBD1 matches 8 bases. This CDR3 spans 15 amino acids. Germline CDR1 is KGHSH and CDR2 is LQKENI. Trimming cost V 4 bases and J 5 bases; bases outside gene matches: 6. The CDR3 nucleotides read TGTGCCAGCTCACTGGGACAGGCGGTGACCGGGGAGCTGTTTTTT. This gives the protein CASSLGQAVTGELFF. The full variable domain, with the rest looked up from reference TRBV18 and TRBJ2-2, is NAGVMQNPRHLVRRRGQEARLRCSPMKGHSHVYWYRQLPEEGLKFMVYLQKENIIDESGMPKERFSAEFPKEGPSILRIQQVVRGDSAAYFCASSLGQAVTGELFFGEGSRLTVL.

This chain links TRBV30 with TRBJ2-1; D perhaps matches TRBD2 (5 bases). Trimming removed 2 bases at V and 6 bases at J, with 14 bases between. This CDR3 comprises 14 residues. The germline CDR1 and CDR2 sequences are GTSNPN and SVGIG (reference sequence). The CDR3: CAWSYSGKRNEQFF. The CDR3 DNA follows: TGTGCCTGGAGTTATTCCGGGAAGCGCAATGAGCAGTTCTTC.

This clone was recorded once. The genes are TRBV28 and TRBJ1-5, with TRBD1 matching 11 bases. There are 15 residues in the CDR3. Germline V lookup: CDR1 MDHEN, CDR2 SYDVKM. V lost 3 bases, J lost 4 bases, and 2 bases stayed unmatched. CDR3 nucleotide sequence: TGTGCCAGCAGTTTGGACAGGGGGCGGAATCAGCCCCAGCATTTT. It specifies CASSLDRGRNQPQHF.

This chain uses TRBV5-4 with TRBJ1-1; TRBD1 matches at 7 bases. The CDR3 is 15 residues long. The trim removed 6 bases at V and 1 base at J, leaving 9 bases unmatched. CDR1 SGHNT and CDR2 YYREEE come from the germline V gene (reference sequence). DNA of the CDR3: TGTGCCAGCAACCCTGTAGGGGGCTCGAACACTGAAGCTTTCTTT. It is translated as CASNPVGGSNTEAFF. Variable domain in full (rest from reference TRBV5-4 and TRBJ1-1): ETGVTQSPTHLIKTRGQQVTLRCSSQSGHNTVSWYQQALGQGPQFIFQYYREEENGRGNFPPRFSGLQFPNYSSELNVNALELDDSALYLCASNPVGGSNTEAFFGQGTRLTVV.

This chain uses TRBV30 with TRBJ2-2; a weak D match, TRBD2 (7 bases). The CDR3 has 16 amino acids. V was trimmed by 2 bases and J by 1 base, leaving 14 bases between them. Germline values: CDR1 GTSNPN, CDR2 SVGIG (reference sequence). DNA for the CDR3: TGTGCCTGGAGTTTCGGCGGGGGCCTGAACACCGGGGAGCTGTTTTTT. This gives the protein CAWSFGGGLNTGELFF.

This clone was detected a few times. The sample carries other DNA sequences with the same CDR3. For the CDR3, the DNA is TGTGCCAGCACCCTAAACACTGAAGCTTTCTTT. Its translation is CASTLNTEAFF. This chain connects TRBV28 to TRBJ1-1, with D uncertain. Germline V gene sequence: CDR1 MDHEN, CDR2 SYDVKM. V dropped 7 bases and J dropped 2 bases, with 5 bases sitting between them. This CDR3 has 11 amino acids.

The CDR3 nucleotides are TGTGCCAGCAGTTTCCCAGATGTGACAGGAGCCCTCAGGGCTTATGGCTACACCTTC. Encoded protein: CASSFPDVTGALRAYGYTF. This sequence joins TRBV28 and TRBJ1-2, with TRBD1 as a possible D gene (6 bases). Deletions cut 3 bases from V and 5 bases from J, with 28 bases between. The CDR3 loop spans 19 amino acids. From germline, CDR1 is MDHEN and CDR2 SYDVKM.

CDR3: CASSERGLNRAFF. The CDR3 nucleotides read TGTGCCAGCAGTGAAAGAGGATTGAATAGAGCTTTCTTT. This rearrangement joins TRBV6-1 to TRBJ1-1; D is uncertain. The CDR3 runs 13 residues. Trimming took off 2 bases at V and 10 bases at J, with 14 bases between the two ends. The germline CDR1 and CDR2 sequences are MNHNS and SASEGT.

The chain links TRBV27 to TRBJ2-1, with a possible D match to TRBD1 (6 bases). Germline CDR1 and CDR2: MNHEY and SMNVEV (reference sequence). V gave up 2 bases and J gave up 3 bases, with 8 bases separating them. This CDR3 is built from 14 residues. The CDR3 sequence: CASSLRTVYNEQFF. For the CDR3, the DNA is TGTGCCAGCAGTTTACGGACAGTCTACAATGAGCAGTTCTTC.